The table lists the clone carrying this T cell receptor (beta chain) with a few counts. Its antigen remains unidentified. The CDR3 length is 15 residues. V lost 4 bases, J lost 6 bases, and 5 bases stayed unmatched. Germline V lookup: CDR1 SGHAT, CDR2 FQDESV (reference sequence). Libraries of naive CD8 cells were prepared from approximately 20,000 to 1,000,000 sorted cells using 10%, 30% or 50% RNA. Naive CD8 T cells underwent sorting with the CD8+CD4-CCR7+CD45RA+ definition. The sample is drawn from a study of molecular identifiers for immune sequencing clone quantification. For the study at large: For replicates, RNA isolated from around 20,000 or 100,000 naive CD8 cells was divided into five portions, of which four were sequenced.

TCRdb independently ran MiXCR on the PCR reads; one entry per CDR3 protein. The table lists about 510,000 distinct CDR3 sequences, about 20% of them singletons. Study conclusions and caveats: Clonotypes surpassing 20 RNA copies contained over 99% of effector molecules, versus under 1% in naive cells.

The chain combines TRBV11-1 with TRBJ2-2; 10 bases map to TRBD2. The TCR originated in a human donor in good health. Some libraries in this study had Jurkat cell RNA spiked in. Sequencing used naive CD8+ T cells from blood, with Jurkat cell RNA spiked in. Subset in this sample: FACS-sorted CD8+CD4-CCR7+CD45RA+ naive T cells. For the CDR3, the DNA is TGTGCCAGCAGCTCACTAGCGGGGTTTCCCGGGGAGCTGTTTTTT. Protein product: CASSSLAGFPGELFF.